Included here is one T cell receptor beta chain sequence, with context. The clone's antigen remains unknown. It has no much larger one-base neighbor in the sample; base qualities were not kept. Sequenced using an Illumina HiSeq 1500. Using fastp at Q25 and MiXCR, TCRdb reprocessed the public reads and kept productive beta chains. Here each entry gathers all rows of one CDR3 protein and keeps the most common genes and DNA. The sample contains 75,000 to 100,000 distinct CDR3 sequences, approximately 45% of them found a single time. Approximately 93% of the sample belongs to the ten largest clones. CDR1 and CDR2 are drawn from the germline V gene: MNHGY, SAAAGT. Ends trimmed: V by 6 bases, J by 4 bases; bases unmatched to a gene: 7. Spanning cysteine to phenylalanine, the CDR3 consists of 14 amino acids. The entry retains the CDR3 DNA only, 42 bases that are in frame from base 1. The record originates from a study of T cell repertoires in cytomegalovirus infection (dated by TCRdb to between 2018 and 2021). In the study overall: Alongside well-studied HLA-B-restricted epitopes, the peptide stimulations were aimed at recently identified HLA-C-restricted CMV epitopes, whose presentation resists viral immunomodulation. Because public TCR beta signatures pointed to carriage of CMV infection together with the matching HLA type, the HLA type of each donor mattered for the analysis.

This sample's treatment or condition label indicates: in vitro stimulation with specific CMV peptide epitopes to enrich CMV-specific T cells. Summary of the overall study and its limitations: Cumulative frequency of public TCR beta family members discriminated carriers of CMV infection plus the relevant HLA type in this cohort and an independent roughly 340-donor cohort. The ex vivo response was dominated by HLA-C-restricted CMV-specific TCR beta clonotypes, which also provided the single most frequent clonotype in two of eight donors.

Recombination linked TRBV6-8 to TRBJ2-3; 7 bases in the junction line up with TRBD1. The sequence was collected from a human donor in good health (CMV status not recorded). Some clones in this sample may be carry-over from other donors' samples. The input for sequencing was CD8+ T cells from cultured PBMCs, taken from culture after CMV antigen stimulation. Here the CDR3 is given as CASSSGQGADTQYF. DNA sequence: TGTGCCAGCAGCTCGGGGCAGGGGGCAGATACGCAGTATTTT.